The next 18 T cell receptor beta chains were all read from a single sample in a study of vaccination effects on CD4 cells after COVID-19. Expansion with viral peptide pools was applied to antigen-specific CD4+ T cells by the ViraFEST assay prior to sequencing. Following 10 days of culture, CD4+ T cells were isolated. Between March and December 2020, the person had a SARS-CoV-2 infection that PCR confirmed. Libraries were prepared by immunoSEQ multiplex PCR; TCRdb keeps only in-frame clonotypes and omits some of them. The sample records tens of thousands of clones, around 75% being singletons. The antigens for these receptors are not known. The sequencing used CD4+ T cells from PBMCs cultured with a peptide pool, collected before COVID-19 vaccination. Every receptor here comes from a human donor who had a prior SARS-CoV-2 infection.

V and J are TRBV7-2 and TRBJ2-5, with 11 nucleotides matching TRBD2. Trimming took 0 bases from V and 1 from J; bases not matched to a gene: 1. CDR3 length: 16 amino acids. Germline V gene sequence: CDR1 SGHTA, CDR2 FQGNSA. The CDR3 sequence is CASSLAGTSGQETQYF. The CDR3 coding sequence is TGTGCCAGCAGCTTAGCCGGGACTAGCGGCCAAGAGACCCAGTACTTC.

CDR3 DNA: TGTGCCAGCAGCCCTCTAGCGGACCACTCCTACGAGCAGTACTTC. Translation: CASSPLADHSYEQYF. V is TRBV7-9 and J is TRBJ2-7; 7 bases map to TRBD2. This CDR3 contains 15 residues. The V gene's germline CDR1 is SEHNR and CDR2 FQNEAQ (reference sequence). J gave up 0 bases and V 5 bases, and 7 bases lay outside the gene matches.

The genes are TRBV5-1 and TRBJ2-7, with 7 bases that match TRBD1. The junction had 4 bases not matched to a gene; V was cut back by 2 bases and J by 2 bases. From germline, CDR1 is SGHRS and CDR2 YFSETQ. The CDR3 consists of 14 residues. DNA of the CDR3: TGCGCCAGCAGCTTAGGGGACAGTCCCTACGAGCAGTACTTC. This gives the protein CASSLGDSPYEQYF. The whole variable domain, filled in from reference TRBV5-1 and TRBJ2-7, reads KAGVTQTPRYLIKTRGQQVTLSCSPISGHRSVSWYQQTPGQGLQFLFEYFSETQRNKGNFPGRFSGRQFSNSRSEMNVSTLELGDSALYLCASSLGDSPYEQYFGPGTRLTVT.

J is TRBJ2-5 and V is TRBV5-8, with a tentative D call TRBD1 (7 bases). There are 15 residues in the CDR3. Germline CDR1 reads SGHTS; CDR2 reads YDEGEE. V lost 0 bases and J 2 bases, leaving 11 bases between the germline ends. In DNA form, the CDR3 reads TGTGCCAGCAGCTTGGGGCAGGGGGGTCAAGAGACCCAGTACTTC. Its translation: CASSLGQGGQETQYF.

The chain joins TRBV3-1 (or the pseudogene TRBV3-2) to TRBJ2-2, with 7 positions matching TRBD2. Trimming at V came to 0 bases and at J to 6 bases, leaving 1 base not matched to a gene. From germline, CDR1 is LGHDT and CDR2 YNNKEL (reference sequence). This CDR3 is built from 14 residues. CDR3 nucleotide sequence: TGTGCCAGCAGCCAAGAGGGGGGGGCCGGGGAGCTGTTTTTT. Translated, it gives CASSQEGGAGELFF.

The chain employs TRBV7-2 and TRBJ2-2, with 10 bases matching TRBD1. The CDR3 covers 13 residues. Per the germline V gene, CDR1 is SGHTA and CDR2 is FQGNSA. The J segment lost 8 bases and the V segment lost 4 bases, leaving 1 base of the junction unmatched. For the CDR3, the DNA is TGTGCCAGCAGCTGGGACAGGGGAGGGGAGCTGTTTTTT. As protein: CASSWDRGGELFF.

The rearrangement joins TRBV10-3 to TRBJ2-3, with D uncertain. CDR1 is ENHRY and CDR2 is SYGVKD in the germline V gene. Trimming pared 10 bases from V and 1 base from J, leaving 15 bases between. The CDR3 is 14 residues long. The CDR3 region is CATRIEIRTDTQYF. The CDR3 DNA reads TGTGCCACCCGAATTGAGATTCGCACAGATACGCAGTATTTT.

This clone was counted only a few times. The chain recombines TRBV5-1 with TRBJ1-2; 10 nucleotides line up with TRBD1. This CDR3 has 14 amino acids. With 3 bases clipped from V and 2 bases from J, the junction kept 1 base outside the gene matches. Germline-derived CDR1 and CDR2 are SGHRS and YFSETQ. CDR3 nucleotides: TGCGCCAGCAGCTGGACAGGGGGGAACTATGGCTACACCTTC. It encodes CASSWTGGNYGYTF.

With regard to this clone: The same CDR3 is also encoded by other DNA sequences in this sample. The V call is TRBV7-3, the J call TRBJ2-5, with D perhaps matching TRBD2 (6 bases). V dropped 5 bases and J dropped 1 base, with 11 bases sitting between them. The CDR3 is made up of 14 amino acids. Germline CDR1 SGHTA, CDR2 FQGTGA. In nucleotides, the CDR3 is TGTGCCAGCAGCCCGACGGGACTCCAAGAGACCCAGTACTTC. Translating it yields CASSPTGLQETQYF.

The V call is TRBV3-1 (or the pseudogene TRBV3-2), the J call TRBJ2-7; tentatively, D is TRBD2 (5 bases). The CDR3 totals 17 residues. V was trimmed by 4 bases and J by 1 base, leaving 20 bases between them. Germline lookup yields CDR1 LGHDT and CDR2 YNNKEL (reference sequence). In nucleotides, the CDR3 is TGTGCCAGCAGCCCCCGTATGAGCGGCCCAACGTCCTACGAGCAGTACTTC. Its translation: CASSPRMSGPTSYEQYF.

The chain recombines TRBV2 with TRBJ2-1; 7 nucleotides align to TRBD2. Per germline, CDR1 SNHLY and CDR2 FYNNEI. The V gene end was trimmed by 6 bases and the J gene end by 0 bases; junction bases not matched to a gene: 8. The CDR3 has 16 amino acids. The CDR3 loop reads CASSDLAAYSYNEQFF. Here the CDR3 DNA reads TGTGCCAGCAGCGACCTAGCGGCCTACTCCTACAATGAGCAGTTCTTC.

The J gene is TRBJ1-5, the V gene TRBV5-6; TRBD1 matches 7 bases. The V gene's germline CDR1 is SGHDT and CDR2 YYEEEE. V trimming: 0 bases; J trimming: 7 bases; junction bases outside the gene matches: 10. The CDR3 sequence is 16 residues long. The CDR3 sequence: CASSLGPTGFMQPQHF. In DNA, the CDR3 is TGTGCCAGCAGCTTGGGACCGACAGGGTTCATGCAGCCCCAGCATTTT.

This clone was seen more than once but under ten times. This sequence joins TRBV5-1 and TRBJ1-6; TRBD1 matches at 7 bases. This CDR3 is built from 15 residues. Germline lookup yields CDR1 SGHRS and CDR2 YFSETQ. With V trimmed by 4 bases and J by 10 bases, 11 bases remained unmatched. The CDR3 DNA sequence: TGCGCCAGCAGCGGGGACAGTTCATCGGGATCACCCCTCCACTTT. Protein sequence: CASSGDSSSGSPLHF.

This clone was picked up one time. The chain couples TRBV12-3 or TRBV12-4 to TRBJ1-2, with D uncertain. V lost 5 bases, J lost 8 bases, and 12 bases lay in between. This CDR3 spans 12 amino acids. The CDR3 DNA sequence: TGTGCCAGCAGTAACGGCGGAAGGGGCTACACCTTC. Its protein product is CASSNGGRGYTF.

This clone was found once. DNA of the CDR3: TGTGCCAGTAGGGGACGGCTGCGAGGACAACAGAACACTGAAGCTTTCTTT. This encodes CASRGRLRGQQNTEAFF. This chain connects TRBV19 to TRBJ1-1; possible D gene TRBD1, 5 bases. The CDR3 covers 17 residues. The V end lost 6 bases, the J end lost 1 base, and 21 bases lay between the germline ends. Germline V CDR1 and CDR2: LNHDA, SQIVND (reference sequence).

This clone was seen only a few times. The chain links TRBV2 to TRBJ2-1; 10 bases fit TRBD2. The length of the CDR3 is 15 residues. Germline trimming cut 4 bases from V and 9 bases from J; bases unmatched to any gene: 9. Germline CDR1 is SNHLY and CDR2 is FYNNEI. CDR3 protein: CASSAVLAGELEQFF. DNA of the CDR3: TGTGCCAGCAGTGCTGTCCTAGCGGGAGAACTTGAGCAGTTCTTC. The entire variable domain, with the rest obtained from reference TRBV2 and TRBJ2-1, is as follows: EPEVTQTPSHQVTQMGQEVILRCVPISNHLYFYWYRQILGQKVEFLVSFYNNEISEKSEIFDDQFSVERPDGSNFTLKIRSTKLEDSAMYFCASSAVLAGELEQFFGPGTRLTVL.

This clone was recorded a few times. V gene TRBV19 combines with J gene TRBJ2-2, with D possibly being TRBD2 (6 bases). Per germline, CDR1 LNHDA and CDR2 SQIVND (reference sequence). The CDR3 sequence is 16 residues long. Trimming shortened V by 6 bases and J by 6 bases, and 20 bases separated the two germline ends. CDR3 protein: CASRRRGVRTPGELFF. In DNA, the CDR3 is TGTGCCAGTAGACGGCGGGGAGTAAGAACCCCCGGGGAGCTGTTTTTT. The variable domain in full, with the rest retrieved from reference TRBV19 and TRBJ2-2, is DGGITQSPKYLFRKEGQNVTLSCEQNLNHDAMYWYRQDPGQGLRLIYYSQIVNDFQKGDIAEGYSVSREKKESFPLTVTSAQKNPTAFYLCASRRRGVRTPGELFFGEGSRLTVL.

This clone occurred a few times. V usage is TRBV7-2 and J usage is TRBJ1-1; TRBD1 agrees at 8 bases. J was trimmed by 4 bases and V by 6 bases; bases with no gene match: 4. This CDR3 spans 13 amino acids. Germline CDR1 SGHTA, CDR2 FQGNSA. The CDR3 sequence: CASSTTGGTEAFF. In nucleotides, the CDR3 is TGTGCCAGCAGTACAACAGGGGGCACTGAAGCTTTCTTT.